The clone carrying this TCR beta chain was detected a few times. This entry belongs to a study of response to subunit inactivated influenza vaccine. TCRdb passed the RT-PCR reads through MiXCR, listing each CDR3 protein once. The data hold more than 700,000 distinct CDR3 sequences, with about 20% observed a single time. The clonotype comes from a man aged 50-60 years who received an inactivated influenza vaccine. The material sequenced was PBMCs from blood, taken about 5 days after vaccination.

The CDR3 sequence is CSARDFRETQQPQHF. CDR3 bases: TGCAGTGCTAGAGATTTCAGGGAAACTCAGCAGCCCCAGCATTTT. J is TRBJ1-5 and V is TRBV20-1, with D possibly matching TRBD1 (5 bases). This CDR3 contains 15 residues. The V end was cut by 0 bases, the J end by 7 bases, with 16 bases between. Germline V gene sequence: CDR1 DFQATT, CDR2 SNEGSKA (reference sequence).